This T cell receptor beta chain comes out of a study of shared clonotypes between healthy human individuals. Whole-study context: The study used three CD4 naive, three CD4 memory, two CD8 naive and one CD8 memory plate per donor. Whole-study results and caveats: The sampled material consisted only of blood, and tissue repertoires are likely to differ.

Deep-level settings were used for running the assay. Sequencing used immunoSEQ multiplex PCR; TCRdb keeps in-frame clones, though not all of them. The sample holds about 2 million clones, about 94% seen once. Remarks on this clone: The target antigen is unknown.

Terminally differentiated effector memory CD45RA+ cells were left out of the naive CD8 fraction, which was CD45RO-negative and positively selected for CCR7. Sequencing was performed on naive CD8+ T cells sorted from blood. The origin of this receptor is a man between 18 and 35 years old in good health.

The chain's CDR3 is CASSLVSVLGSYNEQFF. CDR3 sequence (DNA): TGTGCCAGCAGCTTAGTCTCTGTTCTGGGGTCCTACAATGAGCAGTTCTTC. This chain links TRBV11-2 with TRBJ2-1; D call uncertain. With 1 base removed from V and 1 base from J, the gap between germline ends came to 14 bases. This CDR3 is built from 17 residues. Germline V gives CDR1 SGHAT, CDR2 FQNNGV.